These T cell receptor beta chains were read from a single sample in a study of cytomegalovirus exposure and HLA in healthy donors. TCRdb keeps only in-frame clones here, not all; method: immunoSEQ multiplex PCR. Altogether over 70,000 clones are present, roughly 73% being singletons, with the ten largest covering roughly 2.5%. The sequencing sample was made of PBMCs. The receptors derive from a male donor in good health and CMV-seropositive. CDR3s include the opening cysteine and the closing phenylalanine or tryptophan. D genes are given only for firm matches. Clone size is shown for a subset of rows, as once, few, many or a class of expanded clone.

NA,TRBD2,TRBV6-5,15,TRBJ2-3,TGTGCCAGCAGTCCCAGCGGGAGAGGAACAGATACGCAGTATTTT,CASSPSGRGTDTQYF
NA,TRBD1,TRBV19,14,TRBJ2-3,TGTGCCAGTAGAGACAGGGGCCGGGCAGATACGCAGTATTTT,CASRDRGRADTQYF
NA,TRBD2,TRBV7-9,13,TRBJ2-1,TGTGCCAGCAGCTTAATACTAGCGGGTGAGCAGTTCTTC,CASSLILAGEQFF
NA,NA,TRBV5-1,16,TRBJ2-7,TGCGCCAGCAGCTTGAAATGGGCGGGAAGCTCCTACGAGCAGTACTTC,CASSLKWAGSSYEQYF
NA,NA,TRBV9,15,TRBJ1-3,TGTGCCAGCAGCGTGGGAGGGGGCTCTGGAAACACCATATATTTT,CASSVGGGSGNTIYF
NA,TRBD1,TRBV27,11,TRBJ1-1,TGTGCCACAAAGACAGGGACTGAAGCTTTCTTT,CATKTGTEAFF
NA,NA,TRBV7-9,13,TRBJ2-3,TGTGCCAGCAGCTCCCCGGGGGCAGATACGCAGTATTTT,CASSSPGADTQYF
NA,NA,TRBV6-1,14,TRBJ2-5,TGTGCCAGCAGCCCTTTCTACGGGCAAGAGACCCAGTACTTC,CASSPFYGQETQYF
many,TRBD2,TRBV4-2,19,TRBJ2-4,TGTGCCAGCAGCCAAGGGGAGGCTAGCGGGAACCTAGCCAAAAACATTCAGTACTTC,CASSQGEASGNLAKNIQYF
NA,TRBD1,TRBV5-4,14,TRBJ1-2,TGTGCCAGCAGGATAACAGGGGCGGGGGGTGGCTACACCTTC,CASRITGAGGGYTF
NA,NA,TRBV5-1,15,TRBJ1-1,TGCGCCAGCAGTCCTTCCCCCAGGGTCGGCACTGAAGCTTTCTTT,CASSPSPRVGTEAFF
NA,TRBD1,TRBV2,14,TRBJ1-2,TGTGCCAGCAGTGTGGGACAGACTAACTATGGCTACACCTTC,CASSVGQTNYGYTF
NA,NA,TRBV7-9,14,TRBJ2-7,TGTGCCAGCAGCCTTACGGGAGTTGTGTACGAGCAGTACTTC,CASSLTGVVYEQYF
NA,TRBD1,TRBV5-6,17,TRBJ2-5,TGTGCCAGCAGCTTCTGGATGGCCAGGGGGTCTCGGGAGACCCAGTACTTC,CASSFWMARGSRETQYF
NA,TRBD2,TRBV10-3,16,TRBJ2-7,TGTGCCAGCGCCAGGACTAGCGGGAGGGCCGGTTACGAGCAGTACTTC,CASARTSGRAGYEQYF
NA,TRBD1,TRBV5-4,14,TRBJ1-2,TGTGCCAGCAGGCCAACAGGGGTCACATATGGCTACACCTTC,CASRPTGVTYGYTF
NA,TRBD1,TRBV19,14,TRBJ2-5,TGTGCCAGTAAGGGCGGGACAGGGGTAGAGACCCAGTACTTC,CASKGGTGVETQYF
few,TRBD1,TRBV4-1,15,TRBJ2-7,TGCGCCAGCAGCCAACCGGACAGGGGGCGGTACGAGCAGTACTTC,CASSQPDRGRYEQYF
once,NA,TRBV7-2,14,TRBJ2-1,TGTGCCAGCAGCTTAGGGGTCCCGGGGAATGAGCAGTTCTTC,CASSLGVPGNEQFF
NA,NA,TRBV11-1,14,TRBJ2-6,TGTGCCAGCACCATCGTCGGGAAGGCCAACGTCCTGACTTTC,CASTIVGKANVLTF
NA,NA,TRBV18,18,TRBJ1-2,TGTGCCAGCTCACCACTCCCAAACGACTCAGGGCCTAACTATGGCTACACCTTC,CASSPLPNDSGPNYGYTF
NA,TRBD1,TRBV18,16,TRBJ1-4,TGTGCCAGCTCAGACACAGGGGGAGCAACTAATGAAAAACTGTTTTTT,CASSDTGGATNEKLFF
once,NA,TRBV15,15,TRBJ1-4,TGTGCCACCAGCAGAGTACGACAGTCTAATGAAAAACTGTTTTTT,CATSRVRQSNEKLFF
once,NA,TRBV29-1,16,TRBJ2-1,TGCAGCGTTGAAGAGCATCAGGGTAGAGCTTCCAATGAGCAGTTCTTC,CSVEEHQGRASNEQFF
few,NA,TRBV27,16,TRBJ1-5,TGTGCCAGCAGTTCCATCTCGGGGGGGGTGCGTCAGCCCCAGCATTTT,CASSSISGGVRQPQHF
NA,NA,TRBV2,13,TRBJ2-5,TGTGCCAACCTGAAGGGGCCGCAAGAGACCCAGTACTTC,CANLKGPQETQYF
NA,NA,TRBV19,14,TRBJ1-5,TGTGCCAGTCGGCTCGGGGGTAGGAATCAGCCCCAGCATTTT,CASRLGGRNQPQHF
NA,TRBD2,TRBV5-4,14,TRBJ2-5,TGTGCCAGCAGTCTTAGCGGGAATCAGGAGACCCAGTACTTC,CASSLSGNQETQYF
NA,TRBD1,TRBV7-8,17,TRBJ1-5,TGTGCCAGCAGCCGGGACAGGGACAGGGGTAGCAATCAGCCCCAGCATTTT,CASSRDRDRGSNQPQHF
few,TRBD1,TRBV10-1,15,TRBJ2-2,TGCGCCAGCAGTGTTTACAGGGGGAATACCGGGGAGCTGTTTTTT,CASSVYRGNTGELFF
once,TRBD2,TRBV9,16,TRBJ2-1,TGTGCCAGCAGCGTTTTAGAAGGACTAGCGGGTAATGAGCAGTTCTTC,CASSVLEGLAGNEQFF
NA,TRBD2,TRBV7-8,19,TRBJ2-7,TGTGCCAGCAGTTCCTCTCGCGGGGCTAGCGGGAGGATCCCTTACGAGCAGTACTTC,CASSSSRGASGRIPYEQYF
NA,TRBD1,TRBV25-1,14,TRBJ1-1,TGTGCCAGCAGTAACCACGGACAGGCTGGATTTGCTTTCTTT,CASSNHGQAGFAFF
NA,NA,TRBV6-6,16,TRBJ2-7,TGTGCCAGCAGACAGGTTAATCGGGACTTTTCCTACGAGCAGTACTTC,CASRQVNRDFSYEQYF
NA,TRBD2,TRBV7-6,17,TRBJ2-2,TGTGACAGCAGCCCGGGTCGTGTAGCGGGAGCGGGCGGGGAGCTGTTTTTT,CDSSPGRVAGAGGELFF
NA,NA,TRBV10-3,13,TRBJ2-2,TGTGCCATCAGGGCCGACTTTCCCGGGGAGCTGTTTTTT,CAIRADFPGELFF